This T cell receptor (beta chain) was sequenced for a study of OX40 agonist ivuxolimab in advanced cancers. At the level of the study: Ivuxolimab was delivered to patients intravenously every 2 weeks at doses spanning 0.01 to 10 mg/kg. Partial response was recorded in three patients: one hepatocellular carcinoma and two cutaneous melanoma cases.

No patient had autoimmune disease or received systemic immunosuppression. Using immunoSEQ multiplex PCR, the repertoire was profiled, and TCRdb retains in-frame clones only, with some absent. The sample includes tens of thousands of clones, approximately 88% of them seen just once. V shed 11 bases and J shed 2 bases, with 18 bases lying between them. The CDR3 is 14 residues long. Per the germline V gene, CDR1 is SEHNR and CDR2 is FQNEAQ (reference sequence). The clonotype was recovered from an adult with an advanced solid tumor such as melanoma, head and neck, liver or kidney cancer. The chain has TRBV7-9 and TRBJ1-1; D may be TRBD1 (6 bases). This specimen consisted of CD4+ or CD8+ T cells sorted from blood, obtained in a trial of the OX40 agonist ivuxolimab. This CDR3 is CAAGVGGQNTEAFF. Here the CDR3 DNA reads TGTGCCGCGGGGGTCGGGGGGCAAAACACTGAAGCTTTCTTT.